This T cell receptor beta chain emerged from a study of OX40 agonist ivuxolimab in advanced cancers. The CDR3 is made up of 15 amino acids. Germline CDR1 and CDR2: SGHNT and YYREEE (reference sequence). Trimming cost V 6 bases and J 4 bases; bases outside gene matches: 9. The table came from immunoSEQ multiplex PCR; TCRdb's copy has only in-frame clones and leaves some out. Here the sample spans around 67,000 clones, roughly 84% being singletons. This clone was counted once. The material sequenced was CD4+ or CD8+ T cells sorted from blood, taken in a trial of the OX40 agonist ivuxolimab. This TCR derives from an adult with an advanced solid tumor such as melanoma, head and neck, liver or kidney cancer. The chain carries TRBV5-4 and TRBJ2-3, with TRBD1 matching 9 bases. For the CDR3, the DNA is TGTGCCAGCAACGCCGGGACAGGGAGGGCAGATACGCAGTATTTT. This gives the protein CASNAGTGRADTQYF. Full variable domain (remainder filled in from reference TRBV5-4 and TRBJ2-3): ETGVTQSPTHLIKTRGQQVTLRCSSQSGHNTVSWYQQALGQGPQFIFQYYREEENGRGNFPPRFSGLQFPNYSSELNVNALELDDSALYLCASNAGTGRADTQYFGPGTRLTVL.